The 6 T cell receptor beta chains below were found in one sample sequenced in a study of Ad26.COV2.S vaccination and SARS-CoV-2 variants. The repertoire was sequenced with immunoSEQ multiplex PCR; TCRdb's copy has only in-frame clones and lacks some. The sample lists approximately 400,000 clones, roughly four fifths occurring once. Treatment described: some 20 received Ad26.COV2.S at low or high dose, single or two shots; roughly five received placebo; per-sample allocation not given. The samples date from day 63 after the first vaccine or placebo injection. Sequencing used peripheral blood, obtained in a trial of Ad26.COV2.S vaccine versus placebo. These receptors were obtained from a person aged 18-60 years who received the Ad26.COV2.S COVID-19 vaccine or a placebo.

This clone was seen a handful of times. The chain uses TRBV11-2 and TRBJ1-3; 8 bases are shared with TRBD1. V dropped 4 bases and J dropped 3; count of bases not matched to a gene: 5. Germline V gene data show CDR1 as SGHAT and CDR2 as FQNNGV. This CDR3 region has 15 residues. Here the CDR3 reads CASSSGGLGGNTIYF. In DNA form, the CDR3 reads TGTGCCAGCAGCTCAGGGGGCCTAGGTGGAAACACCATATATTTT. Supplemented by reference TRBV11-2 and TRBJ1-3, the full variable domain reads EAGVAQSPRYKIIEKRQSVAFWCNPISGHATLYWYQQILGQGPKLLIQFQNNGVVDDSQLPKDRFSAERLKGVDSTLKIQPAKLEDSAVYLCASSSGGLGGNTIYFGEGSWLTVV.

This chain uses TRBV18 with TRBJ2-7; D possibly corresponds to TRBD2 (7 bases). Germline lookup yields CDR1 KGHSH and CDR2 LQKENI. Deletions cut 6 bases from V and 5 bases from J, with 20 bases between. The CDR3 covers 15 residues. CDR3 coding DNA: TGTGCCAGCTCGACTTTAGAGGGGGGGAACAACGAGCAGTACTTC. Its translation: CASSTLEGGNNEQYF.

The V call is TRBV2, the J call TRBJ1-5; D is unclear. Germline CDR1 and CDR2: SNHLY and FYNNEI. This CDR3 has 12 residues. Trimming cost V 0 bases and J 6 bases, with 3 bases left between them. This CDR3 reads CASSEAGQPQHF. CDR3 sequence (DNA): TGTGCCAGCAGTGAAGCAGGTCAGCCCCAGCATTTT.

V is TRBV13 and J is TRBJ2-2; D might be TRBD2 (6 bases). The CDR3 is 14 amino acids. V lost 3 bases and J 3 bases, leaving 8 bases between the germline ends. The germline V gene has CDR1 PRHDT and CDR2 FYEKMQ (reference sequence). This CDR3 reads CASSFRGYTGELFF. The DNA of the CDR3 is TGTGCCAGCAGCTTTCGGGGGTACACCGGGGAGCTGTTTTTT.

CDR3 nucleotide sequence: TGCGCCAGCAGCTTGACCAAGGGGGACTATGGCTACACCTTC. Its protein product is CASSLTKGDYGYTF. The V call is TRBV5-1, the J call TRBJ1-2; possible D gene TRBD1, 6 bases. Germline V lookup: CDR1 SGHRS, CDR2 YFSETQ. CDR3 length: 14 residues. V lost 1 base and J lost 3, with 10 bases in between.

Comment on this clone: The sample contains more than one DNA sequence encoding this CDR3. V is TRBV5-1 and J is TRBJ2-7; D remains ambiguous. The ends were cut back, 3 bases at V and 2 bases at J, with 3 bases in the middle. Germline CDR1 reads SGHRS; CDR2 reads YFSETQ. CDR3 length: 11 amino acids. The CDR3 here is CASSSTYEQYF. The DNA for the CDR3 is TGCGCCAGCAGCTCCACCTACGAGCAGTACTTC.